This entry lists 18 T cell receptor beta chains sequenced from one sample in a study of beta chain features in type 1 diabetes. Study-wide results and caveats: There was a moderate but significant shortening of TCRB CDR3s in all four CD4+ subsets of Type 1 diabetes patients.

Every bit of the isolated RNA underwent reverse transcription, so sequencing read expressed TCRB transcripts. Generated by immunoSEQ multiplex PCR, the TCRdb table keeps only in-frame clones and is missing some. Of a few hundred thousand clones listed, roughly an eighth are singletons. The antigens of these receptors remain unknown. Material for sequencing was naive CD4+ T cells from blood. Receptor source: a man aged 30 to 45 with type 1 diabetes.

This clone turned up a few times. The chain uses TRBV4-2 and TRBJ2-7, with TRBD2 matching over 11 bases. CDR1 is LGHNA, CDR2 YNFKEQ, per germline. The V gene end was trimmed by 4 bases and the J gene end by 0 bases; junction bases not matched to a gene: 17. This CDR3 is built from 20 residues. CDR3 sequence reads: CASSLRGGALAGGPSYEQYF. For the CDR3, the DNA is TGTGCCAGCAGCCTCAGGGGGGGGGCCCTAGCGGGAGGCCCCTCCTACGAGCAGTACTTC.

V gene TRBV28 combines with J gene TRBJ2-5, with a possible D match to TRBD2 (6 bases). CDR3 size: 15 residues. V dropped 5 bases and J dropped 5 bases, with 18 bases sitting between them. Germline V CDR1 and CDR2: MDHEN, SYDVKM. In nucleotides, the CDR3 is TGTGCCAGCAGTAAGGACTATATCAAGGTGGAGACCCAGTACTTC. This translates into CASSKDYIKVETQYF. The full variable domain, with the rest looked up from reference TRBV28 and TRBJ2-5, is DVKVTQSSRYLVKRTGEKVFLECVQDMDHENMFWYRQDPGLGLRLIYFSYDVKMKEKGDIPEGYSVSREKKERFSLILESASTNQTSMYLCASSKDYIKVETQYFGPGTRLLVL.

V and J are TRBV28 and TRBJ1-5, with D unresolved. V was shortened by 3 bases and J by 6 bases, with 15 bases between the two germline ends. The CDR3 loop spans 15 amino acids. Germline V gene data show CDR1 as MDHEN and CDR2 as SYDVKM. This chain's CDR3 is CASSLGGPASQPQHF. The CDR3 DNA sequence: TGTGCCAGCAGTTTGGGAGGGCCGGCCTCTCAGCCCCAGCATTTT.

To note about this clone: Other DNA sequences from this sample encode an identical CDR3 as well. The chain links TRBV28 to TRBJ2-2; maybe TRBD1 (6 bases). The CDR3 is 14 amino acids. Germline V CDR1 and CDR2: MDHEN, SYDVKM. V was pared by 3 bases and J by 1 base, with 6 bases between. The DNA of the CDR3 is TGTGCCAGCAGTTTGGGACAGAACACCGGGGAGCTGTTTTTT. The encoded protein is CASSLGQNTGELFF. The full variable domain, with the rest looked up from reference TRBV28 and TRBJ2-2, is DVKVTQSSRYLVKRTGEKVFLECVQDMDHENMFWYRQDPGLGLRLIYFSYDVKMKEKGDIPEGYSVSREKKERFSLILESASTNQTSMYLCASSLGQNTGELFFGEGSRLTVL.

As DNA, the CDR3 is TGTGCCACCAGCAGAGAGACTAGTATTGAGCAGTTCTTC. Its translation is CATSRETSIEQFF. The chain uses TRBV15 and TRBJ2-1; weak D call: TRBD2 (6 bases). The germline V gene encodes CDR1 LNHNV and CDR2 YYDKDF (reference sequence). CDR3 length: 13 amino acids. Trimming pared 0 bases from V and 9 bases from J, leaving 9 bases between.

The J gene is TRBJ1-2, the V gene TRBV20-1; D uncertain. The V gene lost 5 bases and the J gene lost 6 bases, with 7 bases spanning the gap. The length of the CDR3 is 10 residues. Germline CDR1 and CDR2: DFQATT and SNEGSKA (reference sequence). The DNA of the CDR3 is TGCAGTGCTGAGAGTAATGGCTACACCTTC. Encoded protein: CSAESNGYTF.

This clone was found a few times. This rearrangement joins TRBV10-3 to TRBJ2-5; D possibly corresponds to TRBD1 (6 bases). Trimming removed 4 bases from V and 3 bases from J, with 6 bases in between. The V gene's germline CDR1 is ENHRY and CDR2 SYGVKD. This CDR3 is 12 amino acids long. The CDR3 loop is CAISGTEETQYF. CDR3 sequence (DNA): TGTGCCATCAGTGGGACAGAAGAGACCCAGTACTTC.

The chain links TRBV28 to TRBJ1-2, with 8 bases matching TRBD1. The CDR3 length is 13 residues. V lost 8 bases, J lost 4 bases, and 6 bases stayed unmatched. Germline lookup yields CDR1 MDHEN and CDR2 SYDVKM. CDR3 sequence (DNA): TGTGCCAGCTACATTGGACAGGGCTATGGCTACACCTTC. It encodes CASYIGQGYGYTF.

For the CDR3, the DNA is TGTGCCAGCAGCTTGGATCCGCAGGGAAACACTGAAGCTTTCTTT. Translating it yields CASSLDPQGNTEAFF. The chain recombines TRBV5-4 with TRBJ1-1; maybe TRBD1 (5 bases). Trimming removed 0 bases from V and 2 bases from J, with 11 bases in between. Germline V gene data show CDR1 as SGHNT and CDR2 as YYREEE (reference sequence). The CDR3 is 15 amino acids.

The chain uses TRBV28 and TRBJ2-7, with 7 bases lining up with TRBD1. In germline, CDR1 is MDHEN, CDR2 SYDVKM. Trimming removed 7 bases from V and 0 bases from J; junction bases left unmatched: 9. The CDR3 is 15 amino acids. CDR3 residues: CASNSRGQNSYEQYF. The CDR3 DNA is TGTGCCAGCAATAGCCGGGGACAGAACTCCTACGAGCAGTACTTC.

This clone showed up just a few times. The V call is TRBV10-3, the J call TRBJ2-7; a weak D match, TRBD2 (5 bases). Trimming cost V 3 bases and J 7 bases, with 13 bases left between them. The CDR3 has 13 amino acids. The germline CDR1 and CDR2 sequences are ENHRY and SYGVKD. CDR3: CAISETAAVEQYF. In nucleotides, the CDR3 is TGTGCCATCAGTGAAACAGCGGCGGTGGAGCAGTACTTC.

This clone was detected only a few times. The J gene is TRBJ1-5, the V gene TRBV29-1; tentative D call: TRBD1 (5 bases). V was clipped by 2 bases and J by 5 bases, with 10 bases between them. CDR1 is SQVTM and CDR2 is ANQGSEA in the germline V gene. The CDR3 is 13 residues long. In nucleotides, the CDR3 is TGCAGCGTTGAAATGGGGGGAGATCAGCCCCAGCATTTT. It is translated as CSVEMGGDQPQHF.

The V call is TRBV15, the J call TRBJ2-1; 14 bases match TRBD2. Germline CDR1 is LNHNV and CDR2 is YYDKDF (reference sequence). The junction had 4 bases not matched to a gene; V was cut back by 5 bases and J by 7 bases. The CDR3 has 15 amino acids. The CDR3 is CATSGTSGRRNEQFF. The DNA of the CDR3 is TGTGCCACCAGCGGGACTAGCGGGAGACGGAATGAGCAGTTCTTC.

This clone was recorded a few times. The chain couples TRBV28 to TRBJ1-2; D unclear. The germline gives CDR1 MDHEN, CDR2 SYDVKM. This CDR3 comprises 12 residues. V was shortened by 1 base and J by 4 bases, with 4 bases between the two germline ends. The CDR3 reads CASSLFSYGYTF. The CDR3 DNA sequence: TGTGCCAGCAGTTTATTCAGCTATGGCTACACCTTC.

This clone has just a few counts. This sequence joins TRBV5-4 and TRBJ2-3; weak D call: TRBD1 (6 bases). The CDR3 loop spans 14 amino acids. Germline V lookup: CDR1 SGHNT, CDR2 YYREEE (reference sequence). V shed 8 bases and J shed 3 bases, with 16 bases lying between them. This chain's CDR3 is CASRLDRMTDTQYF. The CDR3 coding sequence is TGTGCCAGTCGACTTGACAGGATGACAGATACGCAGTATTTT. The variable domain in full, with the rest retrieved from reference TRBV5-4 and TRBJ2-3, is ETGVTQSPTHLIKTRGQQVTLRCSSQSGHNTVSWYQQALGQGPQFIFQYYREEENGRGNFPPRFSGLQFPNYSSELNVNALELDDSALYLCASRLDRMTDTQYFGPGTRLTVL.

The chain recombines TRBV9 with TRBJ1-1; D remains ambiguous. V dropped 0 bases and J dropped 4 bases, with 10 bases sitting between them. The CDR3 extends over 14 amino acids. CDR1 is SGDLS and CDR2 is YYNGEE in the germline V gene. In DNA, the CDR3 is TGTGCCAGCAGCGTAGCTGGGAGCTTCACTGAAGCTTTCTTT. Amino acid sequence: CASSVAGSFTEAFF.

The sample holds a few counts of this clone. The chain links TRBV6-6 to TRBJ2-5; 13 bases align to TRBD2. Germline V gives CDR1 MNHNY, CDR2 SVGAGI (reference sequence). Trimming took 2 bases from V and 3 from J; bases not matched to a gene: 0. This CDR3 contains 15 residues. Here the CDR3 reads CASSYGTSGEETQYF. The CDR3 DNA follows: TGTGCCAGCAGTTACGGGACTAGCGGGGAAGAGACCCAGTACTTC.

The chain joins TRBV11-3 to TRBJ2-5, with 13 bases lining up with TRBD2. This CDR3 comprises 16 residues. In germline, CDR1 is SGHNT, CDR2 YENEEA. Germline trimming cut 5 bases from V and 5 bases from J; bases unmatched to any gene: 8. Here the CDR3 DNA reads TGTGCCAGCAGCCAAGGACTAGCGGGAGTTTCGGAGACCCAGTACTTC. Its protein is CASSQGLAGVSETQYF.